This T cell receptor beta chain was captured by sequencing in a study of control samples from healthy donors and cancer patients. Profiled with immunoSEQ multiplex PCR; TCRdb holds only in-frame clones, not every one. The sample carries roughly 88,000 clones, approximately 93% recorded once. This clone was detected only once. The CDR3 has 13 residues. Per the germline V gene, CDR1 is LNHDA and CDR2 is SQIVND (reference sequence). The V end lost 5 bases, the J end lost 0 bases, and 8 bases lay between the germline ends. The origin of this receptor is a woman in her 30s in good health. Sequenced: blood. The chain carries TRBV19 and TRBJ2-7; D might be TRBD2 (6 bases). The CDR3 loop is CASSYGGSYEQYF. Here the CDR3 DNA reads TGTGCCAGTAGTTACGGGGGCTCCTACGAGCAGTACTTC.